This T cell receptor (beta chain) was sequenced during a study of blood T cell repertoires in COVID-19. As handled by the study authors: Reference gene primer amplification gave nucleated cell count estimates. Sequencing used immunoSEQ multiplex PCR; TCRdb keeps in-frame clones, though not all of them. V and J calls and clone size are copied from that table; D and trimming were computed from the DNA. The repertoire has approximately 170,000 clones, approximately 93% of them found once; the top ten carry around 2%. The sequence was collected from a woman in her sixties with COVID-19, enrolled during active disease. Sequencing was carried out using peripheral blood.

The CDR3 is CASSRDSDYEQYF. The CDR3 DNA reads TGTGCCAGCAGCCGGGACAGTGACTACGAGCAGTACTTC. The V gene is TRBV7-9, the J gene TRBJ2-7; TRBD1 aligns across 7 bases. Losses at the gene ends were 5 bases for V and 3 bases for J; bases not matched to a gene: 4. Germline CDR1 reads SEHNR; CDR2 reads FQNEAQ (reference sequence). The CDR3 totals 13 residues.